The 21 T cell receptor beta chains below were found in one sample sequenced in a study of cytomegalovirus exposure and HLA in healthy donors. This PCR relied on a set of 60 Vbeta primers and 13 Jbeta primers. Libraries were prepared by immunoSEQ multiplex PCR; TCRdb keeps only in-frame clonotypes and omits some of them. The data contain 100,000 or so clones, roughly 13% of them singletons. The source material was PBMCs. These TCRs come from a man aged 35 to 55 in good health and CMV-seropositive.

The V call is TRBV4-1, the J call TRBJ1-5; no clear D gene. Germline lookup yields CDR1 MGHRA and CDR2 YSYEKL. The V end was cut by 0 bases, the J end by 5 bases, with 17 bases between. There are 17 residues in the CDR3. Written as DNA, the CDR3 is TGCGCCAGCAGCCAAGATGGAGGGTCGGGGTTGTATCAGCCCCAGCATTTT. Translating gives CASSQDGGSGLYQPQHF.

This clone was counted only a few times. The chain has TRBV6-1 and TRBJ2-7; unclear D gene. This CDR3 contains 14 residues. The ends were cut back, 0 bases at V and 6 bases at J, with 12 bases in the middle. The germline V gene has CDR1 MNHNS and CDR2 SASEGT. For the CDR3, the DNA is TGTGCCAGCAGTGAAGCGCTTGAAACGGGCGAGCAGTACTTC. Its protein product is CASSEALETGEQYF.

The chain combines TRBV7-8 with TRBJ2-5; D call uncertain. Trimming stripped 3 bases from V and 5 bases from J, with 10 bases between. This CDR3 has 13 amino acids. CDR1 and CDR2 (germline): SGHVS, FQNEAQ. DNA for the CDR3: TGTGCCAGCAGCTTGCCTCTCCGGGAGACCCAGTACTTC. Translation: CASSLPLRETQYF.

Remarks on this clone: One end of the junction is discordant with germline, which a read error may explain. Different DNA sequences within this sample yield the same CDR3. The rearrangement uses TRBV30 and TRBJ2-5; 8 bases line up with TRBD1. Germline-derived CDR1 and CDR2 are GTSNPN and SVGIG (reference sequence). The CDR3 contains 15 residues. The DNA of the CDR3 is TGTGCCTGGAATCTCGGACAGGGCTACCAGGAGACCCAGTACTTC. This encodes CAWNLGQGYQETQYF.

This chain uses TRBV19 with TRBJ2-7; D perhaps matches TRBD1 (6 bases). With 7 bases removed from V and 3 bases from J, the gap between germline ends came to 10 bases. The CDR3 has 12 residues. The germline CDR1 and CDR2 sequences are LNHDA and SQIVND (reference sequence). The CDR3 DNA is TGTGCCAGTACGGACAGATTCTACGAGCAGTACTTC. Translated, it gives CASTDRFYEQYF.

As DNA, the CDR3 is TGCGCCAGCAGTTACGGGACTAGCGGGAACGAGCAGTACTTC. Translated, it gives CASSYGTSGNEQYF. The V and J genes are TRBV5-1 and TRBJ2-7; 13 positions match TRBD2. The CDR3 consists of 14 residues. V gave up 5 bases and J gave up 5 bases; unmatched junction bases: 4. Germline CDR1 and CDR2: SGHRS and YFSETQ.

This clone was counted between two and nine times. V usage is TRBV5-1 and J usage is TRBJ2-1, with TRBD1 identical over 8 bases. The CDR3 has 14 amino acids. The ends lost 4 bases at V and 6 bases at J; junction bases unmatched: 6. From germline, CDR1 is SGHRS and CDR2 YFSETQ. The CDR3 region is CASSRTGFGNEQFF. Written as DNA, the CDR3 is TGCGCCAGCAGCCGGACAGGGTTCGGCAATGAGCAGTTCTTC.

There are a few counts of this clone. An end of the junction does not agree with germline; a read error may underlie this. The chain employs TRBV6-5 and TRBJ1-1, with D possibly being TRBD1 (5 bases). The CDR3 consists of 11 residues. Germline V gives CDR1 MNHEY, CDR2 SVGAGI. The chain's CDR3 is CARSSQVEAFF. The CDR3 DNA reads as TGTGCCAGAAGTTCACAGGTTGAAGCTTTCTTT.

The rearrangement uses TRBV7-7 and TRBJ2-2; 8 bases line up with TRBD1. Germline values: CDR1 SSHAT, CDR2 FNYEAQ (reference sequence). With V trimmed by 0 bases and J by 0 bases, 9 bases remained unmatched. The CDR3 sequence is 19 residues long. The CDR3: CASSLAIGRGPSNTGELFF. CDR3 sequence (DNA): TGTGCCAGCAGCTTAGCAATCGGCAGGGGGCCTTCGAACACCGGGGAGCTGTTTTTT.

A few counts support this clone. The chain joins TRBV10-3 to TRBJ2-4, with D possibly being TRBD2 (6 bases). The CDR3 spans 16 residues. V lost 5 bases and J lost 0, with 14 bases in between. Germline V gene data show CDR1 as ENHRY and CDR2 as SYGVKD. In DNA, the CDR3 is TGTGCCATCAGTAACGGAGATAGCGGAGCCAAAAACATTCAGTACTTC. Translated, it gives CAISNGDSGAKNIQYF.

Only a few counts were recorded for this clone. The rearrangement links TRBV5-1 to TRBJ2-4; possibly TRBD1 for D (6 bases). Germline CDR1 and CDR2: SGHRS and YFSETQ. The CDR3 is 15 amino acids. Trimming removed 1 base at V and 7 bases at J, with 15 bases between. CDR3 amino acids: CASSLRGRSRNIQYF. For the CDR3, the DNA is TGCGCCAGCAGCTTGAGGGGGAGAAGTAGGAACATTCAGTACTTC.

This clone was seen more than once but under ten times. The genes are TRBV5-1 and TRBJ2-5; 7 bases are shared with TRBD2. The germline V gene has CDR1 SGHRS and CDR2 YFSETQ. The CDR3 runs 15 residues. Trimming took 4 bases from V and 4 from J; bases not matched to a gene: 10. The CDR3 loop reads CASSLGRGRIETQYF. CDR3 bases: TGCGCCAGCAGCCTAGGGCGCGGGAGAATAGAGACCCAGTACTTC.

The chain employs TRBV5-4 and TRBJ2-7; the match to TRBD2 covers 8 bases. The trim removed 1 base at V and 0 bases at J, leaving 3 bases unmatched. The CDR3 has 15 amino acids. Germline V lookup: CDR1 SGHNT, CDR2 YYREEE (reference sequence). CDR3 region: CASSLPAGDSYEQYF. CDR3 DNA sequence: TGTGCCAGCAGCTTGCCAGCGGGAGACTCCTACGAGCAGTACTTC. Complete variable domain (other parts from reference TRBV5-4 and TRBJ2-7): ETGVTQSPTHLIKTRGQQVTLRCSSQSGHNTVSWYQQALGQGPQFIFQYYREEENGRGNFPPRFSGLQFPNYSSELNVNALELDDSALYLCASSLPAGDSYEQYFGPGTRLTVT.

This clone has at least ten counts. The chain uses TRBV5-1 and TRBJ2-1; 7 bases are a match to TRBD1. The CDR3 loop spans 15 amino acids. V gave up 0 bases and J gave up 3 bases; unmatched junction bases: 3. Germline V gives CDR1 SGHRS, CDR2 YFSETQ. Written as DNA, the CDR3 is TGCGCCAGCAGCTTGGTAGGGGGCTACTACAATGAGCAGTTCTTC. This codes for CASSLVGGYYNEQFF.

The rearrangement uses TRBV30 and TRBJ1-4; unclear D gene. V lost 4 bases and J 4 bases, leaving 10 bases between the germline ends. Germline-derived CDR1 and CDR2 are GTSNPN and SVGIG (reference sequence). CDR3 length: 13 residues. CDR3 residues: CAWTTSHNEKLFF. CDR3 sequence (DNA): TGTGCCTGGACGACAAGCCATAATGAAAAACTGTTTTTT.

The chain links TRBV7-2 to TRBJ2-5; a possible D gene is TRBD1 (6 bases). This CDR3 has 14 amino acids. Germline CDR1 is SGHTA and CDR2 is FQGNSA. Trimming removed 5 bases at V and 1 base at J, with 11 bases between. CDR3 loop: CASSLDRFQETQYF. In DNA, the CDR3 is TGTGCCAGCAGCCTGGACAGATTCCAAGAGACCCAGTACTTC.

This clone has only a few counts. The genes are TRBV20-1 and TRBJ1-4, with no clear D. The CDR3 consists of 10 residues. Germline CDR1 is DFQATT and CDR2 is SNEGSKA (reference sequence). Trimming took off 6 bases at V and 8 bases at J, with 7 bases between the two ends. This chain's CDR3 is CSAPLEKLFF. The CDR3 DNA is TGCAGTGCCCCCCTCGAAAAACTGTTTTTT.

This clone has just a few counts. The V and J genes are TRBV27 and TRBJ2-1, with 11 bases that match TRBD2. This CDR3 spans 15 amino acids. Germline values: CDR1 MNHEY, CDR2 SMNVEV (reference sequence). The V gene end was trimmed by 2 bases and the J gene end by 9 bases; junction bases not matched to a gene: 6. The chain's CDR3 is CASSLTSGGGVEQFF. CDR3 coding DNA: TGTGCCAGCAGTTTAACTAGCGGGGGTGGGGTTGAGCAGTTCTTC.

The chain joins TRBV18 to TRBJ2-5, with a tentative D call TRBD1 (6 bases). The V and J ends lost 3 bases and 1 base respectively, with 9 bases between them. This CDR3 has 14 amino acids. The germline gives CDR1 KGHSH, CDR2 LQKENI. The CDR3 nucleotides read TGTGCCAGCTCACCTAGACAGGTCCAAGAGACCCAGTACTTC. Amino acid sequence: CASSPRQVQETQYF.

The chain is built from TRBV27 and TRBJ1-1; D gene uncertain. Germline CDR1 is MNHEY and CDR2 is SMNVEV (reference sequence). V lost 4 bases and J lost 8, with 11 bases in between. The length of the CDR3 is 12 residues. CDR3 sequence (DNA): TGTGCCAGCAGTTCCCCGTCCGGGGAAGCTTTCTTT. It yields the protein CASSSPSGEAFF.

The CDR3 DNA reads TGTGCCAGCAGCGAACGTAGCGGGAGCACAGATACGCAGTATTTT. Amino acid sequence: CASSERSGSTDTQYF. The chain combines TRBV9 with TRBJ2-3, with 7 bases lining up with TRBD2. The V and J ends lost 3 bases and 0 bases, in that order; junction bases with no gene match: 4. This CDR3 region has 15 residues. From germline, CDR1 is SGDLS and CDR2 YYNGEE.